What follows are 5 T cell receptor beta chains derived from one specimen sequenced in a study of blood T cell repertoires in COVID-19 (dated by TCRdb to between 2020 and 2021). Library preparation was by the immunoSEQ multiplex PCR assay. This is the immuneACCESS table as TCRdb keeps it, with only in-frame sequences that have V and J called. A part of the clones is gone; compared with another copy, unresolved V genes explain less than half, and the rest is unexplained. The sample includes around 28,000 clones, with about 91% observed a single time. Around 30% of the sample belongs to the ten largest clones. The sample taken for sequencing was peripheral blood. Receptor source: a man aged 80 or over with acute or convalescent COVID-19.

This chain joins TRBV19 and TRBJ1-4, with D unclear. The germline V gene has CDR1 LNHDA and CDR2 SQIVND (reference sequence). This CDR3 contains 13 residues. The germline V and J ends were trimmed by 10 bases and 4 bases, with 13 bases remaining between them. CDR3 residues: CATANGGNEKLFF. In DNA form, the CDR3 reads TGTGCCACCGCCAATGGCGGTAATGAAAAACTGTTTTTT. Based on the CDR3 plus reference TRBV19 and TRBJ1-4, the full variable domain is DGGITQSPKYLFRKEGQNVTLSCEQNLNHDAMYWYRQDPGQGLRLIYYSQIVNDFQKGDIAEGYSVSREKKESFPLTVTSAQKNPTAFYLCATANGGNEKLFFGSGTQLSVL.

The chain uses TRBV19 and TRBJ1-5; D possibly corresponds to TRBD1 (5 bases). The CDR3 consists of 15 residues. Trimming shortened V by 5 bases and J by 4 bases, and 15 bases separated the two germline ends. CDR1 is LNHDA and CDR2 is SQIVND in the germline V gene (reference sequence). CDR3 in amino acids: CASSRSSGTNQPQHF. CDR3 in DNA: TGTGCCAGTAGTCGGAGCAGTGGGACTAATCAGCCCCAGCATTTT.

The J gene is TRBJ1-3, the V gene TRBV3-1 (or the pseudogene TRBV3-2), with 9 bases that match TRBD1. The germline V gene has CDR1 LGHDT and CDR2 YNNKEL (reference sequence). The CDR3 length is 15 residues. The V and J ends lost 0 bases and 4 bases, in that order; junction bases with no gene match: 1. The CDR3 nucleotides read TGTGCCAGCAGCCAAGATGGGACAGGGGGAAACACCATATATTTT. It encodes CASSQDGTGGNTIYF.

The V gene is TRBV9, the J gene TRBJ2-6; D uncertain. The CDR3 length is 15 residues. Trimming left V 0 bases short and J 0 bases short, with 4 bases between. Germline V gene data show CDR1 as SGDLS and CDR2 as YYNGEE. CDR3 DNA: TGTGCCAGCAGCGTAGTATCCTCTGGGGCCAACGTCCTGACTTTC. This sequence encodes CASSVVSSGANVLTF.

The chain is built from TRBV18 and TRBJ1-4; 7 nucleotides match TRBD1. This CDR3 spans 16 amino acids. The junction had 13 bases not matched to a gene; V was cut back by 4 bases and J by 8 bases. CDR1 KGHSH and CDR2 LQKENI come from the germline V gene. The CDR3 loop is CASSLNPGTEGEKLFF. The CDR3 DNA reads as TGTGCCAGCTCACTGAATCCCGGGACAGAGGGCGAAAAACTGTTTTTT.